What follows is one T cell receptor beta chain and its context. Its antigen is still unknown. V was clipped by 5 bases and J by 4 bases; unmatched bases: 7. Germline V gene lookup returns CDR1 ENHRY and CDR2 SYGVKD. There are 15 residues in the CDR3. Amplification used 60 Vbeta primers and 13 Jbeta primers. Repertoires were generated with immunoSEQ multiplex PCR, while TCRdb's copy carries only in-frame clones and drops some. Of approximately 73,000 clones listed, about 60% were seen once; the top ten hold roughly 5.6%. These data belong to a study of cytomegalovirus exposure and HLA in healthy donors. Whole-study findings and limits: Being productive about 87% or about 30% of the time was typical of most TCR beta V segments in an earlier analysis. Sequencing depth roughly uniform across donors was assumed in presence/absence analyses. Relative to equally common others, HLA-associated TCR beta chains showed greater clonal expansion in a later analysis.

The receptor was derived from a man younger than 40 in good health and CMV-seropositive. The chain couples TRBV10-3 to TRBJ2-5; TRBD2 aligns across 10 bases. The sample was PBMCs. CDR3 loop: CAISSGTSVGETQYF. The DNA of the CDR3 is TGTGCCATCAGTTCCGGGACTAGCGTAGGAGAGACCCAGTACTTC.